These 10 T cell receptor beta chains were sequenced from one sample in a study of spatial heterogeneity in lung cancer. Overall study findings and caveats: Mutation counts in tumors were tracked by counts of expanded intratumoral alpha and beta TCRs.

Antigen specificity for these receptors is unknown. Time point described: sample taken at primary tumor resection. A single record per CDR3 protein comes from TCRdb applying MiXCR to the 5' RACE reads. The data show some 6,700 distinct CDR3 sequences, more than 13% seen once. This material consisted of lung tumor tissue, taken at surgery. The receptors were sampled from a male donor with early-stage non-small cell lung cancer.

As to this clonotype: The library was designed around alpha chains, so this beta chain is a stray read whose abundance carries little weight. This sequence joins TRBV5-4 and TRBJ2-7, with TRBD1 matching 7 bases. The CDR3 spans 14 residues. V dropped 4 bases and J dropped 1; count of bases not matched to a gene: 5. The V gene's germline CDR1 is SGHNT and CDR2 YYREEE (reference sequence). CDR3 sequence: CASSQDRVSYEQYF. For the CDR3, the DNA is TGTGCCAGCAGCCAAGACAGGGTTTCCTACGAGCAGTACTTC. Full variable domain (outside the CDR3, taken from reference TRBV5-4 and TRBJ2-7): ETGVTQSPTHLIKTRGQQVTLRCSSQSGHNTVSWYQQALGQGPQFIFQYYREEENGRGNFPPRFSGLQFPNYSSELNVNALELDDSALYLCASSQDRVSYEQYFGPGTRLTVT.

This clonotype is classed as medium-sized. Being off target in a library aimed at alpha chains, this beta chain has a size of little meaning. This chain connects TRBV20-1 to TRBJ1-5, with D unclear. The germline V and J ends were trimmed by 6 bases and 7 bases, with 13 bases remaining between them. From germline, CDR1 is DFQATT and CDR2 SNEGSKA (reference sequence). CDR3 length: 12 amino acids. CDR3 DNA sequence: TGCAGTGCGCGGACCCCCCCCCAGCCCCAGCATTTT. As protein: CSARTPPQPQHF.

This clonotype was counted a few times. This beta chain was picked up by a library intended for alpha chains and is off target, so its count carries little meaning. V is TRBV20-1 and J is TRBJ2-1; D remains ambiguous. V was shortened by 7 bases and J by 2 bases, with 12 bases between the two germline ends. CDR1 and CDR2 from the germline V gene are DFQATT and SNEGSKA (reference sequence). This CDR3 contains 13 residues. The CDR3 DNA is TGCAGTGGCGTCAGCCATACCTACAATGAGCAGTTCTTC. Translating gives CSGVSHTYNEQFF.

As for this clonotype: This beta chain is an off-target read within a library intended for alpha chains, so its frequency means little. The chain combines TRBV20-1 with TRBJ2-1; 11 nucleotides line up with TRBD2. Germline trimming cut 0 bases from V and 8 bases from J; bases unmatched to any gene: 6. Germline V CDR1 and CDR2: DFQATT, SNEGSKA (reference sequence). The CDR3 is 15 residues long. In DNA, the CDR3 is TGCAGTGCTAGAGATGGTAGCGGGAGGGCTGATGAGCAGTTCTTC. Its translation: CSARDGSGRADEQFF.

This clonotype appeared a few times. As an off-target read in a library built for alpha chains, this beta chain has a frequency of little significance. This chain uses TRBV11-2 with TRBJ1-2, with D perhaps TRBD1 (5 bases). The germline V gene encodes CDR1 SGHAT and CDR2 FQNNGV. Trimming removed 3 bases from V and 8 bases from J, with 22 bases in between. The CDR3 has 16 residues. CDR3 region: CASSLMPGTGNNGYTF. Here the CDR3 DNA reads TGTGCCAGCAGCTTGATGCCCGGGACGGGCAACAACGGCTACACCTTC.

This clonotype is categorized as medium-sized. With the library built for alpha chains, this beta chain is off target and its frequency is not meaningful. The chain joins TRBV11-2 to TRBJ1-1; weak D call: TRBD1 (5 bases). Trimming removed 2 bases at V and 1 base at J, with 5 bases between. The CDR3 sequence is 13 residues long. The germline CDR1 and CDR2 sequences are SGHAT and FQNNGV. The CDR3 loop is CASSLQGNTEAFF. Here the CDR3 DNA reads TGTGCCAGCAGCTTACAGGGGAACACTGAAGCTTTCTTT.

This clonotype was seen many times. Because the library targeted alpha chains, this beta chain is an off-target read whose size means little. The chain employs TRBV10-2 and TRBJ2-7, with no clear D. The V end lost 7 bases, the J end lost 5 bases, and 12 bases lay between the germline ends. The germline CDR1 and CDR2 sequences are WSHSY and SAAADI. The CDR3 is made up of 12 amino acids. CDR3: CASTGSEHEQYF. The CDR3 DNA follows: TGCGCCAGCACGGGCAGTGAACACGAGCAGTACTTC.

In regard to this clonotype: A library made for alpha chains picked up this beta chain off target, so its size means little. V and J are TRBV7-2 and TRBJ1-4; 10 bases map to TRBD1. The germline CDR1 and CDR2 sequences are SGHTA and FQGNSA. This CDR3 is built from 15 residues. With V trimmed by 5 bases and J by 5 bases, 5 bases remained unmatched. CDR3 protein: CASSAMGQGNEKLFF. The CDR3 DNA is TGTGCCAGCAGCGCCATGGGACAGGGGAATGAAAAACTGTTTTTT.

Sample share makes this clonotype medium-sized. This beta chain was picked up by a library intended for alpha chains and is off target, so its count carries little meaning. This chain links TRBV12-3 or TRBV12-4 with TRBJ1-1; no firm D call. CDR3 length: 15 residues. V lost 7 bases to trimming and J lost 1 base, with 16 bases between them. The CDR3 region has the DNA TGTGCCAGCAACCCAAGGGCAGGAACGAACACTGAAGCTTTCTTT. This translates into CASNPRAGTNTEAFF.

This clonotype was recorded only once. This beta chain represents an off-target read in a library built for alpha chains; its size is of limited meaning. The chain is built from TRBV5-4 and TRBJ2-1, with D tentatively TRBD2 (6 bases). The CDR3 runs 14 residues. CDR1 SGHNT and CDR2 YYREEE come from the germline V gene (reference sequence). Between the trimmed V and J ends, which lost 4 bases and 7 bases, there was a span of 15 bases. The CDR3, as DNA: TGTGCCAGCAGCCCCTCGACTAGGAGGAATGAGCAGTTCTTC. It encodes CASSPSTRRNEQFF.